This T cell receptor beta chain is from a study of cytomegalovirus exposure and HLA in healthy donors. Though nominally healthy at sampling, donors likely had unrecorded immune exposures. The ends were cut back, 4 bases at V and 8 bases at J, with 18 bases in the middle. The germline V gene has CDR1 SGHRS and CDR2 YFSETQ. This CDR3 contains 14 residues. Primers included in the PCR were 60 Vbeta and 13 Jbeta primers. Generated by immunoSEQ multiplex PCR, the TCRdb table keeps only in-frame clones and is missing some. The sample has approximately 200,000 clones, 60% to 80% seen once. Sequenced sample: PBMCs. This TCR derives from a woman aged 30 to 39 in good health and CMV-seropositive. The J gene is TRBJ1-2, the V gene TRBV5-1, with D perhaps TRBD1 (6 bases). CDR3 sequence (DNA): TGCGCCAGCAGCCCAACAACAGGGAGAAGGGGCTACACCTTC. Its protein is CASSPTTGRRGYTF.